The T cell receptor beta chain under discussion was sequenced for a study of molecular identifiers for immune sequencing clone quantification. In TCRdb, the PCR reads were re-called with MiXCR into one record per CDR3 protein. The sample has roughly 8,000 distinct CDR3 sequences; under 45% are singletons. The sequenced sample consisted of naive CD8+ T cells from blood, with Jurkat cell RNA spiked in. Subset: FACS-sorted CD8+CD4-CCR7+CD45RA+ naive T cells. The source of this sequence is a human donor in good health. Some libraries in this study had Jurkat cell RNA spiked in.

CDR3 nucleotide sequence: TGTGCCAGCAGCCACCCACTTTCCCATACGCAGTATTTT. This gives the protein CASSHPLSHTQYF. This chain connects TRBV9 to TRBJ2-3; D remains ambiguous. The CDR3 has 13 residues. Deletions cut 4 bases from V and 7 bases from J, with 13 bases between. Germline CDR1 is SGDLS and CDR2 is YYNGEE.